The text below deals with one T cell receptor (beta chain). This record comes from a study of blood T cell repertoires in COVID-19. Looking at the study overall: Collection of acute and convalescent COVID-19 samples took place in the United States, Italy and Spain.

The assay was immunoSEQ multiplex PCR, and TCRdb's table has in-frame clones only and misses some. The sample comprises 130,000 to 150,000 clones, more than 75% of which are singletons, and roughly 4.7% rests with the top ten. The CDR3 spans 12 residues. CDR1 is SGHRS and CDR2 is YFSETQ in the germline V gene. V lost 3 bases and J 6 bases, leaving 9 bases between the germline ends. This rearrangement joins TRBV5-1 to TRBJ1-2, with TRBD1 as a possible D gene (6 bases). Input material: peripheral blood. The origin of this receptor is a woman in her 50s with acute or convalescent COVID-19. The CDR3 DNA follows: TGCGCCAGCAGCTACACAGGGCATGGCTACACCTTC. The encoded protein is CASSYTGHGYTF.